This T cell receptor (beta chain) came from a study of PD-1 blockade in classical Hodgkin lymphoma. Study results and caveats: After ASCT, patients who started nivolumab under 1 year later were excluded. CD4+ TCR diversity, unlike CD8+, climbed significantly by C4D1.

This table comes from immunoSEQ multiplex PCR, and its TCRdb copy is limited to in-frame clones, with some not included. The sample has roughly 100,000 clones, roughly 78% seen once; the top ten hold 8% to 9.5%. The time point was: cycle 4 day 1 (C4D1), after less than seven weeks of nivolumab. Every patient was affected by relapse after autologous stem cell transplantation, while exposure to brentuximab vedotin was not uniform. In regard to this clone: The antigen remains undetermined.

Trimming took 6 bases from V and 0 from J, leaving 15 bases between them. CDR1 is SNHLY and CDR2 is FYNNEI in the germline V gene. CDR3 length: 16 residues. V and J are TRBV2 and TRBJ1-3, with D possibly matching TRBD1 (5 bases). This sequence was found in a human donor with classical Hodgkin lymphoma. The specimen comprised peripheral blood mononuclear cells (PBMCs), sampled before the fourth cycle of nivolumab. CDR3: CASSSRVASSGNTIYF. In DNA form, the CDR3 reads TGTGCCAGCAGCAGCAGGGTTGCGAGCTCTGGAAACACCATATATTTT.